Listed here are 16 T cell receptor beta chains from one sample, sequenced in a study of Graves' ophthalmopathy and Graves' hyperthyroidism (dated by TCRdb to the late 2010s). Instrument used: Illumina HiSeq 2000. TCR beta CDR3 regions were amplified from RNA transcripts for repertoire sequencing. HTBI primers and the Qiagen OneStep RT-PCR kit were used in a first-round RT-PCR, which was followed by a second-round multiplex PCR, size selection and purification. TCRdb ran its own pipeline on the public reads, namely fastp trimming at Q25 and MiXCR clone calling, and kept in-frame beta chains. When rows share a CDR3 protein, they turn into one entry using the most common DNA and genes. A total of over 650,000 distinct CDR3 sequences appear in this sample, roughly 41% of them only once. The ten biggest clones cover roughly 3% of the sample. Specimen: peripheral blood. The receptors derive from an adult man with Graves' ophthalmopathy.

This clonotype was counted once. The final CDR3 position lacks the conserved phenylalanine or tryptophan, pointing to a likely read error. The DNA is omitted, as the CDR3 cannot be located on it reliably, and the CDR3 follows TCRdb's listing. The CDR3 reads CATSRDRP. This sequence joins TRBV15 and TRBJ1-2. Looked up from germline, CDR1 is LNHNV and CDR2 is YYDKDF (reference sequence). Inclusive of both ends, the CDR3 amounts to 8 amino acids.

Only a few counts were recorded for this clonotype. The genes are TRBV20-1 and TRBJ2-7; 9 bases are a match to TRBD1. The CDR3 runs to 16 residues. Losses at the gene ends were 0 bases for V and 5 bases for J; bases not matched to a gene: 11. The germline V gene has CDR1 DFQATT and CDR2 SNEGSKA (reference sequence). The CDR3 region is CSARDGGRTGAHEQYF. CDR3 nucleotides: TGCAGTGCTAGAGATGGGGGTCGGACAGGGGCCCACGAGCAGTACTTC.

In its sample, this clonotype was seen a few times. V is TRBV6-6 and J is TRBJ1-1, with a possible D match to TRBD1 (6 bases). CDR1 and CDR2 from the germline V gene are MNHNY and SVGAGI (reference sequence). The length of the CDR3 is 15 residues. With 3 bases removed from V and 0 bases from J, the gap between germline ends came to 11 bases. The CDR3 region has the DNA TGTGCCAGCAGTTATGGGGGCAAGGTGAACACTGAAGCTTTCTTT. Its protein product is CASSYGGKVNTEAFF.

This clonotype came up many times. This chain links TRBV29-1 with TRBJ1-5, with 9 bases identical to TRBD1. With V trimmed by 6 bases and J by 6 bases, 15 bases remained unmatched. The CDR3 extends over 16 amino acids. Germline V gives CDR1 SQVTM, CDR2 ANQGSEA. The CDR3 DNA follows: TGCAGCGTCGAGGAAGGGTCGACAGGGGGTACTCAGCCCCAGCATTTT. Translating it yields CSVEEGSTGGTQPQHF.

V gene TRBV6-6 combines with J gene TRBJ1-2, with D possibly being TRBD1 (6 bases). V was clipped by 6 bases and J by 4 bases, with 12 bases between them. There are 13 residues in the CDR3. From germline, CDR1 is MNHNY and CDR2 SVGAGI (reference sequence). CDR3 amino acids: CASSGGAGYGYTF. The CDR3 DNA is TGTGCCAGCAGCGGGGGGGCTGGCTATGGCTACACCTTC.

This chain joins TRBV5-8 and TRBJ2-5, with TRBD1 identical over 7 bases. The CDR3 is made up of 18 amino acids. Germline V gene data show CDR1 as SGHTS and CDR2 as YDEGEE. V dropped 2 bases and J dropped 2; count of bases not matched to a gene: 15. CDR3 region: CASSFGAGGPLTQETQYF. CDR3 sequence (DNA): TGTGCCAGCAGCTTTGGGGCAGGGGGACCCCTCACTCAAGAGACCCAGTACTTC. Looking up the rest from reference TRBV5-8 and TRBJ2-5 gives the full variable domain: EAGVTQSPTHLIKTRGQQATLRCSPISGHTSVYWYQQALGLGLQFLLWYDEGEERNRGNFPPRFSGRQFPNYSSELNVNALELEDSALYLCASSFGAGGPLTQETQYFGPGTRLLVL.

As for this clonotype: A much larger clonotype is one base distant, so this may be a read error. The rearrangement joins TRBV10-3 to TRBJ1-1, with D unclear. This CDR3 region has 12 residues. The germline V and J ends were trimmed by 5 bases and 2 bases, with 6 bases remaining between them. Germline V CDR1 and CDR2: ENHRY, SYGVKD. CDR3 in amino acids: CAISWSNTEAFF. For the CDR3, the DNA is TGTGCCATCAGTTGGAGTAACACTGAAGCTTTCTTT.

The chain has TRBV19 and TRBJ1-5, with 9 bases identical to TRBD1. CDR3 length: 15 amino acids. The V and J ends lost 0 bases and 6 bases, in that order; junction bases with no gene match: 3. CDR1 and CDR2 from the germline V gene are LNHDA and SQIVND (reference sequence). The CDR3 spells CASSIEGTGPQPQHF. In DNA form, the CDR3 reads TGTGCCAGTAGTATAGAGGGGACAGGGCCTCAGCCCCAGCATTTT.

The genes are TRBV20-1 and TRBJ2-2; 9 positions match TRBD2. The ends lost 0 bases at V and 6 bases at J; junction bases unmatched: 11. Germline CDR1 is DFQATT and CDR2 is SNEGSKA (reference sequence). The CDR3 has 17 residues. DNA of the CDR3: TGCAGTGCTAGAGATCCCAGAAGTAGCGGGAGCTCCGGGGAGCTGTTTTTT. Its protein product is CSARDPRSSGSSGELFF.

The V call is TRBV7-9, the J call TRBJ2-7, with 7 bases lining up with TRBD1. Looked up from germline, CDR1 is SEHNR and CDR2 is FQNEAQ (reference sequence). With V trimmed by 3 bases and J by 2 bases, 10 bases remained unmatched. The CDR3 totals 16 residues. CDR3 residues: CASSFPTGNDPYEQYF. As DNA, the CDR3 is TGTGCCAGCAGCTTTCCGACAGGGAATGACCCCTACGAGCAGTACTTC.

The chain has TRBV29-1 and TRBJ2-5; D possibly corresponds to TRBD1 (7 bases). The CDR3 extends over 15 amino acids. The germline gives CDR1 SQVTM, CDR2 ANQGSEA. Trimming cost V 7 bases and J 5 bases, with 23 bases left between them. CDR3 sequence (DNA): TGCAGCGGGAGGGTAGGGGGCGCGTTAAGGGAGACCCAGTACTTC. This codes for CSGRVGGALRETQYF.

Only a few counts were recorded for this clonotype. V and J are TRBV20-1 and TRBJ2-2; possibly TRBD2 for D (7 bases). V lost 5 bases to trimming and J lost 5 bases, with 15 bases between them. This CDR3 region has 14 residues. The germline gives CDR1 DFQATT, CDR2 SNEGSKA (reference sequence). Here the CDR3 reads CSAPSGGRTGELFF. CDR3 coding DNA: TGCAGTGCTCCCTCGGGGGGCCGGACCGGGGAGCTGTTTTTT.

The chain joins TRBV5-4 to TRBJ1-1; weak D call: TRBD1 (5 bases). V dropped 4 bases and J dropped 5 bases, with 18 bases sitting between them. This CDR3 spans 15 amino acids. The germline gives CDR1 SGHNT, CDR2 YYREEE (reference sequence). The DNA for the CDR3 is TGTGCCAGCAGCCAAGGACACCCAAGGGAAACTGAAGCTTTCTTT. Translating gives CASSQGHPRETEAFF.

This clonotype was observed many times. V usage is TRBV19 and J usage is TRBJ1-2, with D uncertain. V gave up 0 bases and J gave up 4 bases, with 6 bases separating them. CDR3 length: 13 residues. Germline V gene sequence: CDR1 LNHDA, CDR2 SQIVND (reference sequence). The CDR3 reads CASSIDQVYGYTF. The CDR3 coding sequence is TGTGCCAGTAGTATAGACCAGGTCTATGGCTACACCTTC.

The genes are TRBV5-1 and TRBJ2-6; TRBD1 matches at 10 bases. This CDR3 is built from 19 residues. CDR1 SGHRS and CDR2 YFSETQ come from the germline V gene. V was pared by 3 bases and J by 4 bases, with 13 bases of the junction left unmatched. The CDR3: CASSSGTGARNTGANVLTF. CDR3 DNA sequence: TGCGCCAGCAGCTCCGGGACAGGGGCTAGGAACACCGGGGCCAACGTCCTGACTTTC.

The table lists this clonotype with many counts. The V gene is TRBV7-9, the J gene TRBJ2-7; TRBD2 aligns across 8 bases. Germline V gene lookup returns CDR1 SEHNR and CDR2 FQNEAQ (reference sequence). V lost 1 base to trimming and J lost 3 bases; unmatched junction nucleotides: 5. The CDR3 sequence is 15 residues long. The CDR3 sequence is CASSLVSGKFYEQYF. The CDR3 DNA reads as TGTGCCAGCAGCTTAGTTAGCGGGAAATTCTACGAGCAGTACTTC.